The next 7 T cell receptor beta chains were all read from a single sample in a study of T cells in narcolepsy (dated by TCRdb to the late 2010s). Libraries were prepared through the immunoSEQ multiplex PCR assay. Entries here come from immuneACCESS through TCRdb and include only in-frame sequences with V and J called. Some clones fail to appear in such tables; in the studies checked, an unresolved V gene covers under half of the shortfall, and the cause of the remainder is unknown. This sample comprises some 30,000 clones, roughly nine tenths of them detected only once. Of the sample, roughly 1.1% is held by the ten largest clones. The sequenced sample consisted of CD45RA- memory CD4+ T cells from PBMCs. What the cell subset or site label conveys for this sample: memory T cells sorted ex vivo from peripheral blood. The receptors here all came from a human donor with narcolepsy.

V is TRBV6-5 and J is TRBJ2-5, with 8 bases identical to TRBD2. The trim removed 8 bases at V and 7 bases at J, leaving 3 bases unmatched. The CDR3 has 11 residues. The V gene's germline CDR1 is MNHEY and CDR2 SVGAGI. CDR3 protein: CASGREGTQYF. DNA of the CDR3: TGTGCCAGCGGTCGGGAGGGGACCCAGTACTTC.

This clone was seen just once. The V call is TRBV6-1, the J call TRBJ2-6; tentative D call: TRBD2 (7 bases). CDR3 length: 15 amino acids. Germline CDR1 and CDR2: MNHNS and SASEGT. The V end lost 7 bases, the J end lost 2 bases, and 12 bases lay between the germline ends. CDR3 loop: CASKGGGTGANVLTF. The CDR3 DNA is TGTGCCAGCAAGGGAGGGGGTACTGGGGCCAACGTCCTGACTTTC.

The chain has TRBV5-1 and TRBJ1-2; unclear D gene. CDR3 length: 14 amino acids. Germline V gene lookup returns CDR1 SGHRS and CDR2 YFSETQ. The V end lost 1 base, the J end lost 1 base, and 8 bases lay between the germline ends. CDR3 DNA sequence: TGCGCCAGCAGCTTGCGCTGGGATAACTATGGCTACACCTTC. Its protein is CASSLRWDNYGYTF.

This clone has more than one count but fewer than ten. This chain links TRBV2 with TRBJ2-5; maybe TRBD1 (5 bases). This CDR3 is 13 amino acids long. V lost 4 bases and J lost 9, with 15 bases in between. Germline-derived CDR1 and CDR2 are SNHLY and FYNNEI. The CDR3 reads CASSVGQFKAQYF. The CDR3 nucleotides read TGTGCCAGCAGTGTGGGGCAGTTCAAGGCCCAGTACTTC.

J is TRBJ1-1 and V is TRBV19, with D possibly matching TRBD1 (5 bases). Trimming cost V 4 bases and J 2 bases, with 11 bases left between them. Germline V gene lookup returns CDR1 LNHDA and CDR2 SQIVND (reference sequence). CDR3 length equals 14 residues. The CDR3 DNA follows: TGTGCCAGTAGTAAGACGGGGACTAACACTGAAGCTTTCTTT. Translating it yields CASSKTGTNTEAFF.

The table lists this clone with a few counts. The DNA for the CDR3 is TGTGCCAGTAGTAAGGCAGGGAAGACAGAAGCTTTCTTT. It yields the protein CASSKAGKTEAFF. This chain joins TRBV19 and TRBJ1-1, with D possibly matching TRBD1 (5 bases). CDR1 LNHDA and CDR2 SQIVND come from the germline V gene (reference sequence). This CDR3 spans 13 amino acids. Trimming stripped 4 bases from V and 8 bases from J, with 14 bases between.

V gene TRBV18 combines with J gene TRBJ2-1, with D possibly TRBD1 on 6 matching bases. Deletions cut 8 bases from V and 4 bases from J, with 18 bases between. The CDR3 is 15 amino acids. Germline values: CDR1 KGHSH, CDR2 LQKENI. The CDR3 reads CASVLGGSAYNEQFF. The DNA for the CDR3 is TGTGCCAGCGTACTAGGGGGATCGGCGTACAATGAGCAGTTCTTC.